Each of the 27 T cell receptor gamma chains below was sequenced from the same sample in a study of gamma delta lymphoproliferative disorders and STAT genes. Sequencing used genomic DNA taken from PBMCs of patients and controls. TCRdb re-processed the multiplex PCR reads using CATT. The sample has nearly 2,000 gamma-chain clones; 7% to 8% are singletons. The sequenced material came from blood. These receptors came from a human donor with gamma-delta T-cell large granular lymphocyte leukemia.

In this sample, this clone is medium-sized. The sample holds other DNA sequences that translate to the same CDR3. The CDR3 region has the DNA TGTGCCACCTGGGATTTTTATTATAAGAAACTCTTT. It yields the protein CATWDFYYKKLF. V gene TRGV2 combines with J gene TRGJ1 or TRGJ2. Germline matching of the DNA provided the J gene here, since TCRdb leaves it blank. CDR1 and CDR2 from the germline V gene are EGSNGY and YDSYNSKV. This CDR3 spans 12 amino acids. V shed 4 bases, J shed 3 bases, and the junction held 3 bases outside the gene matches.

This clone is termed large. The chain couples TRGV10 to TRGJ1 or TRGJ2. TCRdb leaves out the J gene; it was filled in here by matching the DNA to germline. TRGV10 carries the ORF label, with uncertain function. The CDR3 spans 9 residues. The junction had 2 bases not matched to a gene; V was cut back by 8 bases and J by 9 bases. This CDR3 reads CAAWVKKLF. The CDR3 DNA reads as TGTGCTGCGTGGGTTAAGAAACTCTTT.

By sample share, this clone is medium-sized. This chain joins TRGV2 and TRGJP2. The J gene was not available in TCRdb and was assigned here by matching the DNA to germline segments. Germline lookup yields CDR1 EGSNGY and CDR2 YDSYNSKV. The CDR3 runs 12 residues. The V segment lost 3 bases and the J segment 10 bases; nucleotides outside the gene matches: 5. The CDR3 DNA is TGTGCCACCTGGGACTGGGGTTGGATCAAGACGTTT. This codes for CATWDWGWIKTF.

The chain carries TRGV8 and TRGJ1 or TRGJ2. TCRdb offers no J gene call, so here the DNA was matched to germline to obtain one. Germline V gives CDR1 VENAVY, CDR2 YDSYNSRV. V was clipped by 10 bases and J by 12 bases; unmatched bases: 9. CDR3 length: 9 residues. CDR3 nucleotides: TGTGCCACGCCTCCTGGGAAACTCTTT. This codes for CATPPGKLF.

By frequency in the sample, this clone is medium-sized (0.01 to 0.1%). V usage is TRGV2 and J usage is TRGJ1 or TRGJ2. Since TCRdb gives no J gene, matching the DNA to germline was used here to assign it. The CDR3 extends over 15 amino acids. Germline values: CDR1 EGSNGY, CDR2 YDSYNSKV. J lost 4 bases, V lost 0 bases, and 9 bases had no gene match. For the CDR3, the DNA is TGTGCCACCTGGGACGGGCCGAGGGGATATTATAAGAAACTCTTT. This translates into CATWDGPRGYYKKLF.

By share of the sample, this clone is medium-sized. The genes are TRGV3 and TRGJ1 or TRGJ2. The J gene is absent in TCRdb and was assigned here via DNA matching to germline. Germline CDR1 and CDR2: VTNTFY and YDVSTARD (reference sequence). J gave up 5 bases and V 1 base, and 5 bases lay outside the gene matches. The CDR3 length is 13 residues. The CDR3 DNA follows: TGTGCCACCTGGGACAGTGGGAATTATAAGAAACTCTTT. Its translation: CATWDSGNYKKLF.

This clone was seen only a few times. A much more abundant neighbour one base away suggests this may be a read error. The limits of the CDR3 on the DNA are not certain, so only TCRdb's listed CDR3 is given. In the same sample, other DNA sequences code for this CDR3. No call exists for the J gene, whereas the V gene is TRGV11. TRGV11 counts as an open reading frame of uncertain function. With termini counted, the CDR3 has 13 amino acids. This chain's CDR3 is CTTVPAGSNPGLF.

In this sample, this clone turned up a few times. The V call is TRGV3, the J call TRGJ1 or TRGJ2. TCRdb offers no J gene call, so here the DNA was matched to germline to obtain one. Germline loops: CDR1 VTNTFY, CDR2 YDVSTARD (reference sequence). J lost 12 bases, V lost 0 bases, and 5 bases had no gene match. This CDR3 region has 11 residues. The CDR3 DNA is TGTGCCACCTGGGACAGGCAAGGGAAACTCTTT. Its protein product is CATWDRQGKLF.

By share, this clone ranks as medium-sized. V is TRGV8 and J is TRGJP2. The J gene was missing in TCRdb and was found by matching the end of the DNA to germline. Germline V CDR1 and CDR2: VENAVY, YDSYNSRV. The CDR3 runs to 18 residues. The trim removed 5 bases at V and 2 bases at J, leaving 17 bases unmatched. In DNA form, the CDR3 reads TGTGCCACCTGGGTCCCCAGCGAGGGGGGGAGTAGTGATTGGATCAAGACGTTT. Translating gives CATWVPSEGGSSDWIKTF.

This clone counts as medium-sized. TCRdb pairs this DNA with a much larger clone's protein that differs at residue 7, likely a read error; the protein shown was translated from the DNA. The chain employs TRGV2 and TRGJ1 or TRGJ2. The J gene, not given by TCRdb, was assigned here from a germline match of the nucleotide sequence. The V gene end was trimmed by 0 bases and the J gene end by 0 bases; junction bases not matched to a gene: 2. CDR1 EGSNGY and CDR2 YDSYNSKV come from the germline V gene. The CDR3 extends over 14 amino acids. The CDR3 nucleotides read TGTGCCACCTGGGACGGGACGAATTATTATAAGAAACTCTTT. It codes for CATWDGTNYYKKLF.

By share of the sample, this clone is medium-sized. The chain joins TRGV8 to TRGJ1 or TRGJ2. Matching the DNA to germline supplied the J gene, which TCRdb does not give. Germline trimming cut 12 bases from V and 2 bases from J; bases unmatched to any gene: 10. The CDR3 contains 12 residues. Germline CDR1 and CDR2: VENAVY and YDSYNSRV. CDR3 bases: TGTGCCGCTGCTAGGGATTATTATAAGAAACTCTTT. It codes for CAAARDYYKKLF.

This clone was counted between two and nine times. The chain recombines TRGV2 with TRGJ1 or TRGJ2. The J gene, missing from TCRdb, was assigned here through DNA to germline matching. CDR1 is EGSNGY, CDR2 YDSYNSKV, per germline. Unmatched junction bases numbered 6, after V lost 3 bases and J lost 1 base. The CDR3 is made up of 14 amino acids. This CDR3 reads CATWDLPNYYKKLF. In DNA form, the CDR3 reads TGTGCCACCTGGGACTTACCCAATTATTATAAGAAACTCTTT.

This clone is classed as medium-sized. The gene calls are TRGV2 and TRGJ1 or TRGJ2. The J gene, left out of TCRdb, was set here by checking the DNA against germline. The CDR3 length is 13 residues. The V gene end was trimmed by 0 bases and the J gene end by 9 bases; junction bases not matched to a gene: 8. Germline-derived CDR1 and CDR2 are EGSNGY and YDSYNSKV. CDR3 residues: CATWDGQACKKLF. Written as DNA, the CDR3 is TGTGCCACCTGGGACGGGCAAGCGTGTAAGAAACTCTTT.

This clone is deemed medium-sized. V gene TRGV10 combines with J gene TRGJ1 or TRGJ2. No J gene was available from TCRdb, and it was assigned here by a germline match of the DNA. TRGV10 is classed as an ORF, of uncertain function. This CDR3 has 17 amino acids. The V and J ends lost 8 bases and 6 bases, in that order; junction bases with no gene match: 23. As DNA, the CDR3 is TGTGCTGCGTGGGATCCTAGTTTACAGGCATATTCTTATAAGAAACTCTTT. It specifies CAAWDPSLQAYSYKKLF.

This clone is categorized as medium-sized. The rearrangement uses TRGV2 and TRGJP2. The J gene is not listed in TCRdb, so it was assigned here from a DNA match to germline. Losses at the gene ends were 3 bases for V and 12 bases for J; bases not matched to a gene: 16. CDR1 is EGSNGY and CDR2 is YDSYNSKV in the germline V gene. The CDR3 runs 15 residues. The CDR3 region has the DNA TGTGCCACCTGGGACACAATGGCCCCACAGGGGATCAAGACGTTT. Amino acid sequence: CATWDTMAPQGIKTF.

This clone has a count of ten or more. The chain's CDR3 is CATWDRRPFHKKLF. CDR3 sequence (DNA): TGTGCCACCTGGGACAGGCGCCCCTTTCATAAGAAACTCTTT. J is TRGJ1 or TRGJ2 and V is TRGV3. The J gene was not available in TCRdb and was assigned here by matching the DNA to germline segments. The CDR3 is 14 amino acids. V gave up 0 bases and J gave up 8 bases; unmatched junction bases: 10. The germline V gene has CDR1 VTNTFY and CDR2 YDVSTARD (reference sequence).

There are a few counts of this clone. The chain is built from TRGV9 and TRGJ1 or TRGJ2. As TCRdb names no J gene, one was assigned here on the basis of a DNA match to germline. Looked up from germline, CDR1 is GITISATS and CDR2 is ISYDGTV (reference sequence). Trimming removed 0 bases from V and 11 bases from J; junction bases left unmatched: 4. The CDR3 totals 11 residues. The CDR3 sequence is CALWEVKEKLF. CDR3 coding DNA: TGTGCCTTGTGGGAGGTGAAAGAGAAACTCTTT.

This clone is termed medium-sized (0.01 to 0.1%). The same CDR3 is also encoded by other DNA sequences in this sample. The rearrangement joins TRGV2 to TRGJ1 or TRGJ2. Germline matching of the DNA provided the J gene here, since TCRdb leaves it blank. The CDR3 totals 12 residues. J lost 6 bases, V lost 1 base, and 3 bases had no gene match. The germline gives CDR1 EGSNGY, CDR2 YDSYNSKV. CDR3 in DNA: TGTGCCACCTGGGACGGCCGTTATAAGAAACTCTTT. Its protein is CATWDGRYKKLF.

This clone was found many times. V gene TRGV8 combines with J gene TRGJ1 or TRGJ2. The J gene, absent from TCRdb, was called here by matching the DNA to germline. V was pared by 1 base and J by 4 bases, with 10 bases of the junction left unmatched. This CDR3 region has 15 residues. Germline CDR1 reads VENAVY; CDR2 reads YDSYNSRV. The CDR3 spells CATWDSHPKYYKKLF. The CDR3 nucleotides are TGTGCCACCTGGGATAGTCACCCAAAATATTATAAGAAACTCTTT.

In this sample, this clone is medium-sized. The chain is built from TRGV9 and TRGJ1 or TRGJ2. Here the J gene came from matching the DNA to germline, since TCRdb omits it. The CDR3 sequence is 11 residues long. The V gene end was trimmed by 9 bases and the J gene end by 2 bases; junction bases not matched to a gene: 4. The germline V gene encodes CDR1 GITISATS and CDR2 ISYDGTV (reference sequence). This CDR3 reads CALGYYYKKLF. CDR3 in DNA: TGTGCCTTGGGATATTATTATAAGAAACTCTTT.

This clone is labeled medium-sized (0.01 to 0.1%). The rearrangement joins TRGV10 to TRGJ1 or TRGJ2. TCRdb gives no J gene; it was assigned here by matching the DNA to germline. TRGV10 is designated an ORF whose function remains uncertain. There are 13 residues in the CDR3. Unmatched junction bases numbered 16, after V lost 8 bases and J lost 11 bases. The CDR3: CAAWEGSLSEKLF. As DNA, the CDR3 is TGTGCTGCGTGGGAGGGGAGTCTCAGTGAGAAACTCTTT.

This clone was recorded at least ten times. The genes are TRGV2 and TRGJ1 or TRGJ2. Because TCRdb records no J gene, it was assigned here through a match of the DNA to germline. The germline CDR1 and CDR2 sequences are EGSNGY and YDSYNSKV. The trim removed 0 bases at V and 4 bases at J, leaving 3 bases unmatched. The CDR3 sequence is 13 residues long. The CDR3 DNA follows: TGTGCCACCTGGGACGGGCAGTATTATAAGAAACTCTTT. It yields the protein CATWDGQYYKKLF.

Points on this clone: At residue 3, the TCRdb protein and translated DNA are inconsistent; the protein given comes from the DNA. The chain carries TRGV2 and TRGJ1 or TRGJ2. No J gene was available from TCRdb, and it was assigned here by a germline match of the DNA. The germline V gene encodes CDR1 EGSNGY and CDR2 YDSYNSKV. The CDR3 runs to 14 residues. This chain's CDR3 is CAAWVQSNYYKKLF. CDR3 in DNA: TGTGCCGCCTGGGTTCAATCGAATTATTATAAGAAACTCTTT.

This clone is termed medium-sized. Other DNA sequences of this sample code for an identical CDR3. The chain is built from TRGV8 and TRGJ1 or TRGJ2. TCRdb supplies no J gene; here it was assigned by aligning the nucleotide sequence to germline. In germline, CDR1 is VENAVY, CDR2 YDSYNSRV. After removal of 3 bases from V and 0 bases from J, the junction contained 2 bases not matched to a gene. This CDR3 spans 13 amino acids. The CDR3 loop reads CATWDSNYYKKLF. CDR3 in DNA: TGTGCCACCTGGGATTCGAATTATTATAAGAAACTCTTT.

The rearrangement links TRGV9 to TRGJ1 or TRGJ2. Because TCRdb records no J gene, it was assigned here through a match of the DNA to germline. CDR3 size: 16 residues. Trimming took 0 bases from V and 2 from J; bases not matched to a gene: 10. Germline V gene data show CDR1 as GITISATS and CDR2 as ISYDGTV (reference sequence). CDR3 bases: TGTGCCTTGTGGGAGGTGCGGCGTGAGGATTATTATAAGAAACTCTTT. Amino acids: CALWEVRREDYYKKLF.

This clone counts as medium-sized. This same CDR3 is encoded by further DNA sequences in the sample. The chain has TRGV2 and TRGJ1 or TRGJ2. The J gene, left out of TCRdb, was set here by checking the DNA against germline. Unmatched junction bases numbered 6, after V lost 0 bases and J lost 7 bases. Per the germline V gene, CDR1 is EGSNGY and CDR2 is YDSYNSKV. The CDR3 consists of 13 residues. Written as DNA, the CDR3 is TGTGCCACCTGGGACGGGCGCCGCTATAAGAAACTCTTT. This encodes CATWDGRRYKKLF.

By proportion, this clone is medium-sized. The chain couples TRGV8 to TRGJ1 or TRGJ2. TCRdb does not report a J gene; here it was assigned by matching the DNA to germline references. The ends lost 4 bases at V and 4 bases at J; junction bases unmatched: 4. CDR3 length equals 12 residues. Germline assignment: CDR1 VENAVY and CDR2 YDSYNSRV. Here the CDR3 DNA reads TGTGCCACCTGGGAGCCCTATTATAAGAAACTCTTT. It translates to CATWEPYYKKLF.